These 10 T cell receptor beta chains originate from one sample sequenced in a study of T cells in Graves' hyperthyroidism and ophthalmopathy. The TCR beta CDR3 regions underwent amplification using RNA transcripts as the source. Researchers ran a first-round RT-PCR on the TCR CDR3 using the HTBI primer set. TCRdb reprocessed the multiplex PCR reads with MiXCR, giving one entry per CDR3 protein. The repertoire includes about 46,000 distinct CDR3 sequences, around 45% of them detected once, and more than 25% sits in the top ten. Material for sequencing was peripheral blood or thyroid tissue (not recorded which). The receptors shown here come from a woman aged 45 to 65 with Graves' hyperthyroidism.

This clonotype was counted ten times or more. V and J are TRBV4-1 and TRBJ1-2; D gene uncertain. The V end lost 1 base, the J end lost 0 bases, and 6 bases lay between the germline ends. The CDR3 contains 14 residues. From germline, CDR1 is MGHRA and CDR2 YSYEKL. The CDR3 DNA sequence: TGCGCCAGCAGCCAAGTAGGGTCTAACTATGGCTACACCTTC. The encoded protein is CASSQVGSNYGYTF.

This chain joins TRBV20-1 and TRBJ1-4, with 7 bases that match TRBD1. Germline lookup yields CDR1 DFQATT and CDR2 SNEGSKA (reference sequence). Trimming removed 4 bases from V and 5 bases from J; junction bases left unmatched: 7. The CDR3 covers 14 residues. In DNA form, the CDR3 reads TGCAGTGCTATCGACAGGGCCAAAAATGAAAAACTGTTTTTT. It translates to CSAIDRAKNEKLFF.

Concerning this clonotype: At one end the junction does not follow the germline gene, possibly because of a read error. This chain connects TRBV7-9 to TRBJ1-4; 12 positions match TRBD1. In germline, CDR1 is SEHNR, CDR2 FQNEAQ (reference sequence). This CDR3 spans 13 amino acids. CDR3 nucleotides: TGCGCCGGCACCGGGACAGGGGGCGAAAAACTGTTTTTT. Translating gives CAGTGTGGEKLFF. Drawing the rest from reference TRBV7-9 and TRBJ1-4, the complete variable domain is DTGVSQNPRHKITKRGQNVTFRCDPISEHNRLYWYRQTLGQGPEFLTYFQNEAQLEKSRLLSDRFSAERPKGSFSTLEIQRTEQGDSAMYLCAGTGTGGEKLFFGSGTQLSVL.

Concerning this clonotype itself: The junction departs from the called germline gene at one end, perhaps through a read error. The chain employs TRBV11-2 and TRBJ2-7; either TRBD1 or TRBD2 may fit D (5 bases each). The CDR3 extends over 13 amino acids. Germline V gene data show CDR1 as SGHAT and CDR2 as FQNNGV. Written as DNA, the CDR3 is TGTGCCAGCAGCCCCCGAGGGGCATACGAGCGGTACTTC. This translates into CASSPRGAYERYF.

This clonotype was seen repeatedly, ten times or more. The V call is TRBV29-1, the J call TRBJ2-7, with 9 bases that match TRBD1. The junction had 5 bases not matched to a gene; V was cut back by 4 bases and J by 1 base. In germline, CDR1 is SQVTM, CDR2 ANQGSEA. CDR3 length: 14 amino acids. The CDR3 is CSVAAGTGSYEQYF. The DNA of the CDR3 is TGCAGCGTTGCCGCCGGGACAGGGTCCTACGAGCAGTACTTC.

On this clonotype itself: This sequence may be a read error, since a much larger clone differs from it by one base. The chain employs TRBV6-2 or TRBV6-3 and TRBJ2-7, with 7 bases lining up with TRBD1. Germline trimming cut 7 bases from V and 5 bases from J; bases unmatched to any gene: 8. The CDR3 extends over 13 amino acids. Germline V lookup: CDR1 MNHEY, CDR2 SVGEGT. CDR3 sequence: CASKEGGIHEQYF. The CDR3 region has the DNA TGTGCCAGCAAAGAAGGGGGCATCCACGAGCAGTACTTC.

This clonotype was picked up many times. A read error is possible here, since a much larger clone lies one base away. The V gene is TRBV19, the J gene TRBJ2-2, with 9 nucleotides matching TRBD1. V lost 6 bases, J lost 9 bases, and 11 bases stayed unmatched. The CDR3 is 15 residues long. Germline loops: CDR1 LNHDA, CDR2 SQIVND (reference sequence). The CDR3 sequence is CASSRGQGWTRELFF. CDR3 sequence (DNA): TGTGCCAGTAGCCGAGGACAGGGGTGGACCAGGGAGCTGTTTTTT.

V gene TRBV7-6 combines with J gene TRBJ2-7, with TRBD2 matching 11 bases. Germline CDR1 SGHVS, CDR2 FNYEAQ. With V trimmed by 6 bases and J by 7 bases, 11 bases remained unmatched. This CDR3 is built from 15 residues. As DNA, the CDR3 is TGTGCCAGCAGTCCGACTAGCGGGACGGACGGGGAGCAGTACTTC. This gives the protein CASSPTSGTDGEQYF. Full variable domain (remainder filled in from reference TRBV7-6 and TRBJ2-7): GAGVSQSPRYKVTKRGQDVALRCDPISGHVSLYWYRQALGQGPEFLTYFNYEAQQDKSGLPNDRFSAERPEGSISTLTIQRTEQRDSAMYRCASSPTSGTDGEQYFGPGTRLTVT.

Points on this clonotype: The CDR3 does not close with the conserved phenylalanine or tryptophan, likely indicating a read error. Because the CDR3's place on the DNA is in doubt, the DNA is left out and the CDR3 is given as listed by TCRdb. CDR3 in amino acids: CSARALDRA. This chain connects TRBV20-1 to TRBJ2-7; the table gives TRBD1 as D, unverified against the DNA. In germline, CDR1 is DFQATT, CDR2 SNEGSKA (reference sequence). The CDR3 has 9 residues if both end residues are counted.

The rearrangement links TRBV7-2 to TRBJ1-2, with no clear D. Germline CDR1 and CDR2: SGHTA and FQGNSA. The CDR3 runs 16 residues. V lost 4 bases, J lost 4 bases, and 19 bases lay in between. CDR3 sequence: CASSSPQGQLGYGYTF. The DNA of the CDR3 is TGTGCCAGCAGCTCCCCCCAAGGGCAGTTAGGCTATGGCTACACCTTC. Looking up the rest from reference TRBV7-2 and TRBJ1-2 gives the full variable domain: GAGVSQSPSNKVTEKGKDVELRCDPISGHTALYWYRQSLGQGLEFLIYFQGNSAPDKSGLPSDRFSAERTGGSVSTLTIQRTQQEDSAVYLCASSSPQGQLGYGYTFGSGTRLTVV.